Presented here are 32 T cell receptor beta chains from one specimen sequenced in a study. Via MiXCR, TCRdb re-called the RT-PCR reads, giving one row per CDR3 protein. The table includes hundreds of thousands of distinct CDR3 sequences, approximately 15% detected once. The specimen sequenced was memory CD4+ T cells from blood. The receptor source for this set is a female donor in good health, serving as a healthy control.

There are many counts of this clonotype. This chain uses TRBV7-2 with TRBJ2-3; TRBD2 matches 7 bases. Germline-derived CDR1 and CDR2 are SGHTA and FQGNSA. The CDR3 runs to 15 residues. After removal of 5 bases from V and 6 bases from J, the junction contained 11 bases not matched to a gene. The CDR3 DNA follows: TGTGCCAGCAGCGCCTCTAGCGGAGATCAGGATACGCAGTATTTT. Translation gives CASSASSGDQDTQYF.

There are a few counts of this clonotype. V and J are TRBV5-1 and TRBJ2-1; 11 bases align to TRBD2. CDR3 length: 16 amino acids. The ends lost 0 bases at V and 8 bases at J; junction bases unmatched: 7. Germline CDR1 reads SGHRS; CDR2 reads YFSETQ. The CDR3 coding sequence is TGCGCCAGCAGCTTGGCCCTAGCGGGAGGACCCGATGAGCAGTTCTTC. As protein: CASSLALAGGPDEQFF.

The chain is built from TRBV3-1 and TRBJ1-2; a weak D match, TRBD1 (5 bases). Germline V gene sequence: CDR1 LGHDT, CDR2 YNNKEL (reference sequence). The CDR3 extends over 15 amino acids. Between the trimmed V and J ends, which lost 4 bases and 8 bases, there was a span of 20 bases. CDR3 region: CASSPRGPRLRGYTF. The CDR3 DNA reads as TGTGCCAGCAGCCCCCGGGGACCCCGACTGCGAGGCTACACCTTC.

This clonotype turned up a few times. This chain connects TRBV7-9 to TRBJ2-1; D tentatively fits TRBD1 or TRBD2 (5 bases each). Germline CDR1 SEHNR, CDR2 FQNEAQ (reference sequence). This CDR3 has 16 residues. Trimming removed 5 bases from V and 1 base from J, with 15 bases in between. The CDR3 is CASSRARDPSYNEQFF. The CDR3 coding sequence is TGTGCCAGCAGCCGAGCCCGGGACCCTTCCTACAATGAGCAGTTCTTC.

The rearrangement joins TRBV3-1 to TRBJ2-2, with D perhaps TRBD2 (5 bases). The CDR3 has 13 residues. Germline CDR1 reads LGHDT; CDR2 reads YNNKEL (reference sequence). Trimming cost V 5 bases and J 5 bases, with 9 bases left between them. The CDR3 is CASSNRGTGELFF. In DNA, the CDR3 is TGTGCCAGCAGCAACAGAGGGACCGGGGAGCTGTTTTTT.

The chain uses TRBV3-1 and TRBJ2-1; D is unresolved. The germline V gene encodes CDR1 LGHDT and CDR2 YNNKEL (reference sequence). The CDR3 spans 13 residues. Between the trimmed V and J ends, which lost 1 base and 9 bases, there was a span of 10 bases. This CDR3 reads CASSQVPPSEQFF. CDR3 coding DNA: TGTGCCAGCAGCCAAGTACCCCCCTCTGAGCAGTTCTTC.

V and J are TRBV5-1 and TRBJ2-3, with a tentative D call TRBD1 (6 bases). Trimming cost V 7 bases and J 4 bases, with 16 bases left between them. The CDR3 covers 14 residues. Germline V CDR1 and CDR2: SGHRS, YFSETQ. CDR3 in amino acids: CASGMGQGSDTQYF. In nucleotides, the CDR3 is TGCGCCAGCGGCATGGGGCAGGGGTCAGATACGCAGTATTTT.

J is TRBJ2-3 and V is TRBV20-1; 8 bases map to TRBD2. J was trimmed by 3 bases and V by 8 bases; bases with no gene match: 10. CDR3 length: 14 residues. CDR1 DFQATT and CDR2 SNEGSKA come from the germline V gene (reference sequence). CDR3 protein: CSLLGSGRTDTQYF. Here the CDR3 DNA reads TGCAGTCTTCTTGGGAGCGGGAGAACAGATACGCAGTATTTT.

J is TRBJ1-2 and V is TRBV27, with 10 positions matching TRBD1. V was clipped by 5 bases and J by 5 bases; unmatched bases: 5. CDR1 and CDR2 (germline): MNHEY, SMNVEV (reference sequence). CDR3 size: 14 residues. The CDR3 nucleotides are TGTGCCAGCAGTACCCGACAGGGGGCTTATGGCTACACCTTC. Protein sequence: CASSTRQGAYGYTF.

This clonotype has a count of ten or more. The chain is built from TRBV10-1 and TRBJ2-5, with unresolved D. Trimming pared 0 bases from V and 7 bases from J, leaving 9 bases between. The germline CDR1 and CDR2 sequences are WNHNN and SYGVQD (reference sequence). The CDR3 extends over 13 amino acids. CDR3 in DNA: TGCGCCAGCAGTGAGTCATCTTTGGGGACCCAGTACTTC. Translated: CASSESSLGTQYF.

This clonotype has only a few counts. The genes are TRBV7-2 and TRBJ2-7; TRBD1 is a possible D gene (8 bases). Between the trimmed V and J ends, which lost 1 base and 4 bases, there was a span of 23 bases. The CDR3 is 18 amino acids. Germline CDR1 is SGHTA and CDR2 is FQGNSA. The CDR3 protein is CASSLVGQGLKSPYEQYF. The CDR3 nucleotides are TGTGCCAGCAGCTTAGTCGGACAGGGACTAAAAAGCCCATACGAGCAGTACTTC.

This clonotype was seen many times. V usage is TRBV5-1 and J usage is TRBJ2-3; a weak D match, TRBD1 (5 bases). Germline-derived CDR1 and CDR2 are SGHRS and YFSETQ. This CDR3 spans 12 amino acids. The germline V and J ends were trimmed by 5 bases and 5 bases, with 9 bases remaining between them. The CDR3 region has the DNA TGCGCCAGCAGACAAACAGGAGATACGCAGTATTTT. Residues: CASRQTGDTQYF.

The V gene is TRBV12-3 or TRBV12-4, the J gene TRBJ2-2; 8 nucleotides align to TRBD1. V gave up 6 bases and J gave up 4 bases; unmatched junction bases: 7. The CDR3 totals 15 residues. The CDR3 spells CASRIAQGATGELFF. CDR3 nucleotides: TGTGCCAGCAGAATAGCCCAGGGGGCCACCGGGGAGCTGTTTTTT.

The rearrangement joins TRBV29-1 to TRBJ1-2; D not resolved. Germline-derived CDR1 and CDR2 are SQVTM and ANQGSEA. With 4 bases removed from V and 7 bases from J, the gap between germline ends came to 10 bases. The CDR3 consists of 11 residues. The CDR3 DNA reads as TGCAGCGTTGTCAGCCCGGGTGGCTACACCTTC. Encoded protein: CSVVSPGGYTF.

This clonotype was seen more than once but under ten times. The rearrangement joins TRBV20-1 to TRBJ2-1; D not certain. The CDR3 sequence is 10 residues long. CDR1 is DFQATT, CDR2 SNEGSKA, per germline (reference sequence). Trimming shortened V by 6 bases and J by 5 bases, and 5 bases separated the two germline ends. The CDR3 coding sequence is TGCAGTGCCACGAACAATGAGCAGTTCTTC. It codes for CSATNNEQFF.

This clonotype was found a few times. This chain connects TRBV5-1 to TRBJ1-2, with D unresolved. V lost 1 base, J lost 3 bases, and 7 bases lay in between. The germline gives CDR1 SGHRS, CDR2 YFSETQ. The CDR3 covers 13 residues. DNA of the CDR3: TGCGCCAGCAGCTTGAGTACCTACTATGGCTACACCTTC. Its protein is CASSLSTYYGYTF. Complete variable domain (other parts from reference TRBV5-1 and TRBJ1-2): KAGVTQTPRYLIKTRGQQVTLSCSPISGHRSVSWYQQTPGQGLQFLFEYFSETQRNKGNFPGRFSGRQFSNSRSEMNVSTLELGDSALYLCASSLSTYYGYTFGSGTRLTVV.

In its sample, this clonotype was seen many times. The rearrangement uses TRBV10-3 and TRBJ2-1, with 12 bases matching TRBD2. CDR1 is ENHRY and CDR2 is SYGVKD in the germline V gene. The V and J ends lost 7 bases and 9 bases, in that order; junction bases with no gene match: 10. This CDR3 is built from 15 residues. CDR3: CAITPRLAGEVEQFF. The CDR3 DNA reads as TGTGCCATCACCCCGCGACTAGCGGGAGAGGTTGAGCAGTTCTTC.

This clonotype was observed a handful of times. V is TRBV6-2 or TRBV6-3 and J is TRBJ1-1, with unresolved D. The ends were cut back, 0 bases at V and 4 bases at J, with 12 bases in the middle. Germline V gene sequence: CDR1 MNHEY, CDR2 SVGEGT. This CDR3 spans 15 amino acids. CDR3 bases: TGTGCCAGCAGTTACTCCGGGCGTGGGATCACTGAAGCTTTCTTT. Translation gives CASSYSGRGITEAFF.

The table lists this clonotype with many counts. V and J are TRBV12-3 or TRBV12-4 and TRBJ2-1; 9 nucleotides match TRBD1. The V gene end was trimmed by 6 bases and the J gene end by 8 bases; junction bases not matched to a gene: 5. The CDR3 has 13 amino acids. The CDR3 nucleotides are TGTGCCAGCAGCCGGGACAGGGTGGATGAGCAGTTCTTC. The encoded protein is CASSRDRVDEQFF.

The V and J genes are TRBV7-9 and TRBJ1-2, with TRBD1 matching over 7 bases. CDR3 length: 15 residues. In germline, CDR1 is SEHNR, CDR2 FQNEAQ (reference sequence). With 1 base clipped from V and 4 bases from J, the junction kept 6 bases outside the gene matches. The CDR3 sequence is CASSLGGQLSYGYTF. CDR3 nucleotide sequence: TGTGCCAGCAGCTTAGGGGGACAGCTCAGCTATGGCTACACCTTC.

The genes are TRBV10-3 and TRBJ1-6; no firm D call. Looked up from germline, CDR1 is ENHRY and CDR2 is SYGVKD. The CDR3 contains 14 residues. The V and J ends lost 10 bases and 7 bases respectively, with 17 bases between them. Written as DNA, the CDR3 is TGTGCCACCCAGGCCATCAGAGCAAATTCACCCCTCCACTTT. This sequence encodes CATQAIRANSPLHF.

This clonotype showed up many times. This chain uses TRBV6-2 or TRBV6-3 with TRBJ2-7; D gene ambiguous. This CDR3 comprises 13 residues. Germline assignment: CDR1 MNHEY and CDR2 SVGEGT. The ends were cut back, 8 bases at V and 6 bases at J, with 17 bases in the middle. CDR3 sequence: CASGQLVLGEQYF. As DNA, the CDR3 is TGTGCCAGCGGCCAGCTCGTTCTTGGCGAGCAGTACTTC.

The V gene is TRBV9, the J gene TRBJ1-2; no reliable D call. The germline V gene encodes CDR1 SGDLS and CDR2 YYNGEE. The CDR3 spans 12 residues. Trimming removed 4 bases from V and 8 bases from J, with 12 bases in between. CDR3 in DNA: TGTGCCAGCAGCCCTATCTCTCTCGGCTACACCTTC. Protein product: CASSPISLGYTF.

This clonotype is medium-sized (0.01 to 0.1%) in the sample. The chain uses TRBV9 and TRBJ2-3; tentatively, D is TRBD1 or TRBD2 (5 bases each). The germline CDR1 and CDR2 sequences are SGDLS and YYNGEE. This CDR3 contains 15 residues. Trimming stripped 0 bases from V and 1 base from J, with 9 bases between. The chain's CDR3 is CASSVVGDGTDTQYF. The CDR3 region has the DNA TGTGCCAGCAGCGTAGTCGGGGACGGCACAGATACGCAGTATTTT.

This clonotype has more than one count but fewer than ten. The chain employs TRBV20-1 and TRBJ2-7; a weak D match, TRBD2 (6 bases). The CDR3 sequence is 14 residues long. Germline V lookup: CDR1 DFQATT, CDR2 SNEGSKA (reference sequence). With 6 bases removed from V and 3 bases from J, the gap between germline ends came to 18 bases. The CDR3 loop reads CSAERSGLLYEQYF. CDR3 nucleotides: TGCAGTGCAGAGAGATCGGGACTCCTCTACGAGCAGTACTTC.

The chain is built from TRBV7-9 and TRBJ2-5; 10 nucleotides line up with TRBD1. Germline V gene lookup returns CDR1 SEHNR and CDR2 FQNEAQ (reference sequence). The CDR3 loop spans 16 amino acids. Losses at the gene ends were 5 bases for V and 4 bases for J; bases not matched to a gene: 10. CDR3 protein: CASSAGPGQGRETQYF. For the CDR3, the DNA is TGTGCCAGCAGCGCCGGACCGGGACAGGGGAGAGAGACCCAGTACTTC.

The chain carries TRBV4-1 and TRBJ2-1; 9 bases match TRBD2. V shed 6 bases and J 13 bases; nucleotides not matched to a gene: 16. The germline CDR1 and CDR2 sequences are MGHRA and YSYEKL. This CDR3 has 15 residues. The DNA for the CDR3 is TGCGCCAGCAGGGGCAGGCCTAGCGGGGAGGGGGATCAGTTCTTC. Translating gives CASRGRPSGEGDQFF.

This clonotype occurred a few times. The chain joins TRBV20-1 to TRBJ2-3, with D possibly TRBD2 on 6 matching bases. Trimming removed 5 bases from V and 8 bases from J, with 11 bases in between. Germline lookup yields CDR1 DFQATT and CDR2 SNEGSKA (reference sequence). The CDR3 sequence is 11 residues long. The CDR3, as DNA: TGCAGTGCTCCCTTGGGGGGTACGCAGTATTTT. As protein: CSAPLGGTQYF.

The V and J genes are TRBV4-1 and TRBJ2-5; 11 nucleotides match TRBD2. V lost 4 bases, J lost 1 base, and 5 bases stayed unmatched. The CDR3 spans 16 residues. Germline lookup yields CDR1 MGHRA and CDR2 YSYEKL. CDR3 protein: CASSPWGTSGQETQYF. DNA of the CDR3: TGCGCCAGCAGCCCATGGGGGACTAGCGGCCAAGAGACCCAGTACTTC.

The CDR3 sequence: CATTQFYGYTF. CDR3 coding DNA: TGTGCCACCACACAGTTCTATGGCTACACCTTC. V is TRBV24-1 and J is TRBJ1-2; D is ambiguous. Germline CDR1 reads KGHDR; CDR2 reads SFDVKD. Trimming pared 8 bases from V and 4 bases from J, leaving 7 bases between. CDR3 length equals 11 residues.

This clonotype was picked up a small number of times. The genes are TRBV5-1 and TRBJ1-5; 12 nucleotides match TRBD1. The V and J ends lost 4 bases and 0 bases, in that order; junction bases with no gene match: 5. Looked up from germline, CDR1 is SGHRS and CDR2 is YFSETQ. This CDR3 is 17 amino acids long. The CDR3 sequence: CASSPGTGGISNQPQHF. The DNA for the CDR3 is TGCGCCAGCAGCCCCGGGACAGGGGGCATTAGCAATCAGCCCCAGCATTTT.

This clonotype was counted many times. This chain connects TRBV29-1 to TRBJ1-1; D is uncertain. Trimming stripped 4 bases from V and 5 bases from J, with 11 bases between. The length of the CDR3 is 12 residues. Per the germline V gene, CDR1 is SQVTM and CDR2 is ANQGSEA. The CDR3 spells CSVVADSTEAFF. In nucleotides, the CDR3 is TGCAGCGTTGTGGCAGACTCTACTGAAGCTTTCTTT.